This T cell receptor (beta chain) originates from a study of T cells in Graves' hyperthyroidism and ophthalmopathy. The source material, RNA transcripts, was used to amplify TCR beta CDR3 regions. The HTBI primer set served for first-round RT-PCR of the TCR CDR3. TCRdb itself ran the multiplex PCR reads through MiXCR, one entry per CDR3 protein. The sample yields 300,000 to 450,000 distinct CDR3 sequences, more than 11% seen once. This clonotype was recorded many times. The antigen remains unidentified. Using approximately 10 ml of fresh peripheral blood, PBMCs were prepared. The study, taken as a whole, reports: Most thyroid clonotypes that were expanded above 0.001 also turned up in blood.

Germline V gene sequence: CDR1 MNHEY, CDR2 SMNVEV (reference sequence). CDR3 length: 16 amino acids. With 3 bases clipped from V and 3 bases from J, the junction kept 6 bases outside the gene matches. The source of this sequence is a woman aged 55 to 70 with Graves' hyperthyroidism. Material: blood. This rearrangement joins TRBV27 to TRBJ2-7, with TRBD2 matching 12 bases. In DNA, the CDR3 is TGTGCCAGCAGTTTCTTAGGGACTAGCGGGTACTACGAGCAGTACTTC. Protein product: CASSFLGTSGYYEQYF.